This TCR beta chain was captured in a study of patients and donors after allogeneic stem cell transplantation. TCRdb reanalysed the RT-PCR reads using MiXCR and keeps one entry per CDR3 protein. Here the sample spans approximately 88,000 distinct CDR3 sequences, just under 5% being singletons. This clonotype was detected many times. There are 14 residues in the CDR3. CDR1 is SNHLY and CDR2 is FYNNEI in the germline V gene. Trimming at V came to 6 bases and at J to 1 base, leaving 5 bases not matched to a gene. The TCR originated in a human donor who was either an allogeneic HSCT recipient or a stem cell or donor lymphocyte infusion donor (not recorded which). It is not recorded whose cells these are; they may come from a transplant donor. Sequencing used blood, either unsorted or a sorted T cell fraction (not recorded which). The chain employs TRBV2 and TRBJ1-1, with TRBD1 matching 7 bases. Here the CDR3 DNA reads TGTGCCAGCAGAGAACAGGGGTGGAACACTGAAGCTTTCTTT. Translation gives CASREQGWNTEAFF.